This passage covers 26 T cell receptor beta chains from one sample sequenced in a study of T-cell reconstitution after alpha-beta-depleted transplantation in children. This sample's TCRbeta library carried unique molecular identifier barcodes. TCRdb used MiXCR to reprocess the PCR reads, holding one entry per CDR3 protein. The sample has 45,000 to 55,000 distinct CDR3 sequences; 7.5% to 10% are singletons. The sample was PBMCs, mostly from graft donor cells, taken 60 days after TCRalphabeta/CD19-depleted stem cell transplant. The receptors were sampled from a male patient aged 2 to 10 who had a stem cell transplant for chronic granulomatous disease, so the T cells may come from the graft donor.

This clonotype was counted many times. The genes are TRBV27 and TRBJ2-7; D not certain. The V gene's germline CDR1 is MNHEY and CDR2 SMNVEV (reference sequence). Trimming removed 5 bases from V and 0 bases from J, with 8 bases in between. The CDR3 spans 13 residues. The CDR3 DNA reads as TGTGCCAGCAGTCCGAGACTCTCCTACGAGCAGTACTTC. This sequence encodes CASSPRLSYEQYF.

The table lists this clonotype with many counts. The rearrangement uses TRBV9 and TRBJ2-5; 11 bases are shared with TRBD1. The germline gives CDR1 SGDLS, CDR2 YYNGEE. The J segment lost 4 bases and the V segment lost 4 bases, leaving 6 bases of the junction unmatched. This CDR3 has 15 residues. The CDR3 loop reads CASSLDGTGGETQYF. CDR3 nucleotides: TGTGCCAGCAGCCTCGACGGGACAGGGGGAGAGACCCAGTACTTC.

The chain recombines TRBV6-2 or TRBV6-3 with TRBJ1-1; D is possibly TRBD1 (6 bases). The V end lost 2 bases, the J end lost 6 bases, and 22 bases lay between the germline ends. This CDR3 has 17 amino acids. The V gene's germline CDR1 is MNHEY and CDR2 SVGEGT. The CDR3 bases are TGTGCCAGCAGTTACATGGGGCATTGGGGGGCTGTGGCTGAAGCTTTCTTT. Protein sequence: CASSYMGHWGAVAEAFF.

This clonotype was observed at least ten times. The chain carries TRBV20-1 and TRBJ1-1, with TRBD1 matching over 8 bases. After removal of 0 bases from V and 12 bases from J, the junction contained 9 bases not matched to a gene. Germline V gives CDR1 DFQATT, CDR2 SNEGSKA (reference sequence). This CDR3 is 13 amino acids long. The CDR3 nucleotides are TGCAGTGCTAGAGATTCCCCGGACAGGGTAACTTTCTTT. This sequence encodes CSARDSPDRVTFF.

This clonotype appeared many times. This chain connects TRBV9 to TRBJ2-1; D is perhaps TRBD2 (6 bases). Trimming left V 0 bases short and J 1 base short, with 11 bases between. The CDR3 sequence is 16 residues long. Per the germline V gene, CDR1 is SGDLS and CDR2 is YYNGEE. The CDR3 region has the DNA TGTGCCAGCAGCGTAGGAATGGGACTTTCCTACAATGAGCAGTTCTTC. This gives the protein CASSVGMGLSYNEQFF.

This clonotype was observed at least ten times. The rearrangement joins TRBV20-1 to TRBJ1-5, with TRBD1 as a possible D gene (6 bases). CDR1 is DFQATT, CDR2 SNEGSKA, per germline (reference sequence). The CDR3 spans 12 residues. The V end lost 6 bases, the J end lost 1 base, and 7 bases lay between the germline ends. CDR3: CSAGQSNQPQHF. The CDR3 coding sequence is TGCAGTGCCGGACAGAGCAATCAGCCCCAGCATTTT.

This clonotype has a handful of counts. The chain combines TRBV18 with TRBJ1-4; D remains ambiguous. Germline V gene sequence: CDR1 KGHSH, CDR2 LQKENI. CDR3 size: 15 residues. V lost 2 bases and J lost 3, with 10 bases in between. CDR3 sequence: CASSPIGPSNEKLFF. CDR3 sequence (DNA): TGTGCCAGCTCACCAATCGGGCCTTCTAATGAAAAACTGTTTTTT.

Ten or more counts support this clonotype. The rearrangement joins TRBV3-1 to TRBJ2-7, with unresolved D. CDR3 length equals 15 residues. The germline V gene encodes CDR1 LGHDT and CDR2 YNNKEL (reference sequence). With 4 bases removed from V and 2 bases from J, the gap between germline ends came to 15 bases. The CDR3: CASSPGPIAPYEQYF. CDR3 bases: TGTGCCAGCAGCCCAGGACCAATCGCCCCCTACGAGCAGTACTTC.

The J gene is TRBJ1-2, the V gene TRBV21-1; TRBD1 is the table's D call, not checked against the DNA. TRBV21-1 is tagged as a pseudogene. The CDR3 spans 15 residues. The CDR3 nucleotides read TGTGCCAGCAGCATTCGACAGGAGAGGGACTATGGCTACACCTTC. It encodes CASSIRQERDYGYTF.

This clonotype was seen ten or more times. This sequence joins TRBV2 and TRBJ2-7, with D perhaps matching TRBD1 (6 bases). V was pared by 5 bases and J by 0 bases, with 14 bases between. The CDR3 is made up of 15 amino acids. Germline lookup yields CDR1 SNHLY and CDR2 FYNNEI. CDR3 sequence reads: CASSFAAQGSYEQYF. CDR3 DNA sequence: TGTGCCAGCAGTTTTGCCGCACAGGGCTCCTACGAGCAGTACTTC.

The CDR3 protein is CASSMVGRDYGYTF. CDR3 in DNA: TGTGCCAGCAGCATGGTGGGGCGGGACTATGGCTACACCTTC. The rearrangement uses TRBV5-6 and TRBJ1-2, with a weak D call TRBD1 (5 bases). This CDR3 is built from 14 residues. V was pared by 4 bases and J by 3 bases, with 13 bases between. CDR1 and CDR2 from the germline V gene are SGHDT and YYEEEE.

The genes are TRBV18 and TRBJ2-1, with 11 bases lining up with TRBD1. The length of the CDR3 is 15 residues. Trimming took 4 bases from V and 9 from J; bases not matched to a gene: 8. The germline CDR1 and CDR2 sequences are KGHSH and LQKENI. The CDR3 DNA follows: TGTGCCAGCTCACTGGGGACAGGGGGATCCAGTGAGCAGTTCTTC. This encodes CASSLGTGGSSEQFF.

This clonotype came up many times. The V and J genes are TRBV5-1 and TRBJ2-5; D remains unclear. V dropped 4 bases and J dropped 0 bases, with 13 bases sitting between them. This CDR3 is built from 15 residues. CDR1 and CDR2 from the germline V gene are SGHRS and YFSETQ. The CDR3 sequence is CASSPMVAHQETQYF. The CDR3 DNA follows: TGCGCCAGCAGCCCCATGGTAGCTCACCAAGAGACCCAGTACTTC.

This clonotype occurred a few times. The CDR3 nucleotides read TGTGCCAGCAGCTTCCAGGGGATAGATACGCAGTATTTT. Its translation: CASSFQGIDTQYF. V and J are TRBV7-9 and TRBJ2-3, with D possibly being TRBD1 (6 bases). The CDR3 consists of 13 residues. Trimming left V 3 bases short and J 5 bases short, with 9 bases between. CDR1 is SEHNR and CDR2 is FQNEAQ in the germline V gene (reference sequence).

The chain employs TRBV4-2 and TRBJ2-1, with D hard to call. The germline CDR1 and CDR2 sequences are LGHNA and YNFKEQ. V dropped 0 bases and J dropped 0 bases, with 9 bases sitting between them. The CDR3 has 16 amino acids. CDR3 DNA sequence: TGTGCCAGCAGCCAAGACCAGAGGAGCTCCTACAATGAGCAGTTCTTC. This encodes CASSQDQRSSYNEQFF.

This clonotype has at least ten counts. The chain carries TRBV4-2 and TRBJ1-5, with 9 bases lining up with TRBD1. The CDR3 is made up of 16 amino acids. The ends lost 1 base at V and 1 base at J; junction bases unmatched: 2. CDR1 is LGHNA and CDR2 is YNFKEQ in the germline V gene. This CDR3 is CASSQVGTGSNQPQHF. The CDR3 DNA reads TGTGCCAGCAGCCAAGTTGGGACAGGGAGCAATCAGCCCCAGCATTTT.

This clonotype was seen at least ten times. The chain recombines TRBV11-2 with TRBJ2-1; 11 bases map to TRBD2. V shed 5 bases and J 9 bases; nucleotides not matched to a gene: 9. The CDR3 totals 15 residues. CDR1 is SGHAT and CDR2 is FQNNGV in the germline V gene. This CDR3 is CASSPSGSGRAEQFF. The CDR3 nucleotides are TGTGCCAGCAGCCCATCCGGTAGCGGGAGGGCTGAGCAGTTCTTC.

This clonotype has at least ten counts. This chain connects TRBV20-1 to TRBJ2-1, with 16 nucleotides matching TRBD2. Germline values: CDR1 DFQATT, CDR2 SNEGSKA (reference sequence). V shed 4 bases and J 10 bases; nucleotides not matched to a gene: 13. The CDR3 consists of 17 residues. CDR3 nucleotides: TGCAGTGCTACTCCGTACGGGACTAGCGGGAGGGGAGGGGAGCAGTTCTTC. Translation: CSATPYGTSGRGGEQFF.

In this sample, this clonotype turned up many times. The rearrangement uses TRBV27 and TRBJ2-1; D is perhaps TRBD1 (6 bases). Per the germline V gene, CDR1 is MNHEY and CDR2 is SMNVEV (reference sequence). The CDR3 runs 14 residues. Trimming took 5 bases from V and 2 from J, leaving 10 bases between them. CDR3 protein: CASSGGLTYNEQFF. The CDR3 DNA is TGTGCCAGCAGTGGGGGCCTTACCTACAATGAGCAGTTCTTC.

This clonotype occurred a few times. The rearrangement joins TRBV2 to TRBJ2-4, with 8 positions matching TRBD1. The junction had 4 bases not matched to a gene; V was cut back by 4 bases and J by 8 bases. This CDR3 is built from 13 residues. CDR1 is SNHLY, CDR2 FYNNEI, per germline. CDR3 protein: CASSGTGLDIQYF. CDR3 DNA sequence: TGTGCCAGCAGTGGGACAGGGTTGGACATTCAGTACTTC. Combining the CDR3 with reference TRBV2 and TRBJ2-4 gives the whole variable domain EPEVTQTPSHQVTQMGQEVILRCVPISNHLYFYWYRQILGQKVEFLVSFYNNEISEKSEIFDDQFSVERPDGSNFTLKIRSTKLEDSAMYFCASSGTGLDIQYFGAGTRLSVL.

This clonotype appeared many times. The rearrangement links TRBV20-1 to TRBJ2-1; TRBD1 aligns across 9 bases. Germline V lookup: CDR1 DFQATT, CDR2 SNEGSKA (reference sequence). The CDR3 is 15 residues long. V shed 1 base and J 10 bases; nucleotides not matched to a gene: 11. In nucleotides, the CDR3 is TGCAGTGCTAGAGGGAGAAGGGACAGGGCCCTCGAGCAGTTCTTC. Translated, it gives CSARGRRDRALEQFF.

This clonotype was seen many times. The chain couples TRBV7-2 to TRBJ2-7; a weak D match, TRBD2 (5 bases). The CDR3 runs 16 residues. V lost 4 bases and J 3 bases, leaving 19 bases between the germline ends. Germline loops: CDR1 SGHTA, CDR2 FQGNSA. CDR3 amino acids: CASSSLGGGWGYEQYF. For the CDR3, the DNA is TGTGCCAGCAGCTCCCTCGGAGGAGGTTGGGGCTACGAGCAGTACTTC.

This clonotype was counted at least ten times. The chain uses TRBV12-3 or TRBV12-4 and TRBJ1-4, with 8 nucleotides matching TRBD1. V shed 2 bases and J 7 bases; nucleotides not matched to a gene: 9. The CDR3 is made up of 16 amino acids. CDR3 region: CASSLLLGQGSEKLFF. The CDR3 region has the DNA TGTGCCAGCAGTTTACTGCTCGGACAGGGTAGTGAAAAACTGTTTTTT.

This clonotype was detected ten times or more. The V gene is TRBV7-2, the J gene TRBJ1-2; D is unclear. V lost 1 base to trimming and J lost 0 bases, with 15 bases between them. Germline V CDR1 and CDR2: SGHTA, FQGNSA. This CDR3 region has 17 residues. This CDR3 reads CASSLGGRNSANYGYTF. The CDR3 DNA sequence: TGTGCCAGCAGCTTAGGGGGTAGAAACAGCGCTAACTATGGCTACACCTTC.

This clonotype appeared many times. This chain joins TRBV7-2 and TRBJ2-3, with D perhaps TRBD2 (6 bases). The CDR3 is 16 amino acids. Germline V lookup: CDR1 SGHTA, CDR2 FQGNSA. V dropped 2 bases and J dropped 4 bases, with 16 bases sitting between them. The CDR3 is CASSLTPRGNPDTQYF. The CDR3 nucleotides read TGTGCCAGCAGCTTAACCCCTCGCGGGAACCCAGATACGCAGTATTTT.

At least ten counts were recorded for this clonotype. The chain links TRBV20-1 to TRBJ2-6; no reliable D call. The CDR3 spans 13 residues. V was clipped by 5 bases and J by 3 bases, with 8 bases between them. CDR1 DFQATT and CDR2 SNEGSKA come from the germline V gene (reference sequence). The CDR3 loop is CSAPSGGANVLTF. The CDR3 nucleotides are TGCAGTGCTCCCTCCGGTGGGGCCAACGTCCTGACTTTC.